Listed below are T cell receptor beta chains from one sample, sequenced in a study of T cells in Graves' hyperthyroidism and ophthalmopathy. Each CDR3 protein gets one entry after TCRdb re-called the multiplex PCR reads with MiXCR. This sample carries around 490,000 distinct CDR3 sequences, less than 20% of them seen once, and the ten largest clones take about 50%. The source material was blood. The source of these receptors is a man aged 35-49 years with Graves' ophthalmopathy. The CDR3 runs from the conserved cysteine through the conserved F or W. A D gene is named only where the DNA matches it firmly. Where a row states a size, it is once, few, many or the class of an expanded clone; other rows omit it.

>TRBJ2-3|TRBD2|17|-|TRBV15
TGTGCCACCAGCAGGGCGGGACTAGCGTCACTCACAGATACGCAGTATTTT
CATSRAGLASLTDTQYF
>TRBJ1-1|TRBD1|17|many|TRBV4-1
TGCGCCAGCAGCCAAGATACACAGGGGGCTCAGAACACTGAAGCTTTCTTT
CASSQDTQGAQNTEAFF
>TRBJ1-5|-|17|-|TRBV13
TGTGCCAGCAGCGCCCGAGCCCAGGGGCTAGGCAATCAGCCCCAGCATTTT
CASSARAQGLGNQPQHF
>TRBJ2-1|-|13|-|TRBV11-2
TGTGCCAGCAGCCCCTTAGCACGCCATGAGCAGTTCTTC
CASSPLARHEQFF
>TRBJ1-2|TRBD1|14|-|TRBV20-1
TGCAGTGCCGGTTATACGACAGGGAGCTATGGCTACACCTTC
CSAGYTTGSYGYTF
>TRBJ2-7|TRBD2|16|many|TRBV4-2
TGTGCCAGCAGCCAAGGGACTAGCGGGATTTTCAACGAGCAGTACTTC
CASSQGTSGIFNEQYF
>TRBJ2-7|-|15|-|TRBV5-6
TGTGCCAGCAGTCGGGGTGCAGACAGCTCCTACGAGCAGTACTTC
CASSRGADSSYEQYF
>TRBJ2-2|-|13|-|TRBV19
TGTGCCAGTAGTATAGCGGTCACCGGGGAGCTGTTTTTT
CASSIAVTGELFF
>TRBJ2-5|TRBD2|16|few|TRBV7-9
TGTGCCACTTGGTCCAGCGGGGGGACCCTAATGGAGACCCAGTACTTC
CATWSSGGTLMETQYF
>TRBJ1-6|-|14|-|TRBV14
TGTGCCAGCAGCCAAGAAACGAGGAATTCACCCCTCCACTTT
CASSQETRNSPLHF
>TRBJ2-3|TRBD2|15|few|TRBV6-5
TGTGCCAGCAGTTACGCACTAGCGGGGCCAGATACGCAGTATTTT
CASSYALAGPDTQYF
>TRBJ2-3|-|13|many|TRBV28
TGTGCCAGCAGTGAATCAAGGGCAGATACGCAGTATTTT
CASSESRADTQYF
>TRBJ2-3|-|14|few|TRBV12-3/TRBV12-4
TGTGCCAGCAGTTTGGGTGGTAGTGCAGATACGCAGTATTTT
CASSLGGSADTQYF
>TRBJ1-1|-|13|few|TRBV13
TGTGCCAGCAGCTTAGGGTTTACGGGTGAAGCTTTCTTT
CASSLGFTGEAFF
>TRBJ2-3|TRBD1|15|-|TRBV5-1
TGCGCCAGCAGCTTGGGGGGACAGAGGTCAGATACGCAGTATTTT
CASSLGGQRSDTQYF
>TRBJ2-3|-|11|-|TRBV20-1
TGCAGTGCTACGGGTGCCTCTGCGCAGTATTTT
CSATGASAQYF
>TRBJ1-5|-|15|few|TRBV12-3/TRBV12-4
TGTGCCAGCAGGGGGGGCCGGACTAGACCAGATACGCAGCATTTT
CASRGGRTRPDTQHF
>TRBJ2-7|TRBD2|15|-|TRBV5-1
TGCGCCAGCAGCTCGGGACTAGCGAACGCCTACGAGCAGTACTTC
CASSSGLANAYEQYF
>TRBJ2-2|-|14|-|TRBV20-1
TGCAGTGCCAGAGGGGGGCTTCACACCGGGGAGCTGTTTTTT
CSARGGLHTGELFF
>TRBJ2-7|TRBD1|15|-|TRBV13
TGTGCCAGCAGCTTCAGGGTCCAGGGGGCACGGGAGCAGTACTTC
CASSFRVQGAREQYF
>TRBJ1-5|-|15|few|TRBV7-2
TGTGCCAGCATGGACAGAAAATATAGCAATCAGCCCCAGCATTTT
CASMDRKYSNQPQHF
>TRBJ2-7|TRBD1|14|few|TRBV18
TGTGCCAGCTCACGTCCGGACAGGGCTGACGAGCAGTACTTC
CASSRPDRADEQYF
>TRBJ1-1|TRBD1|15|many|TRBV12-3/TRBV12-4
TGTGCCAGCACCACACAGGGGAATATGAACACTGAAGCTTTCTTT
CASTTQGNMNTEAFF
>TRBJ2-2|-|14|many|TRBV6-1
TGTGCCAGCGATACAGGAGGAAACACCGGGGAGCTGTTTTTT
CASDTGGNTGELFF
>TRBJ2-1|TRBD1|14|once|TRBV19
TGTGCCAGTAGTGACAGGGGTGGTGTTTATGAGCAGTTCTTC
CASSDRGGVYEQFF